Sequencing of this TCR beta chain was carried out in a study of T cells in Graves' hyperthyroidism and ophthalmopathy (dated by TCRdb to the late 2010s). For context, the study as a whole: Peripheral blood samples were taken at the time of initial diagnosis, prior to any treatment. To identify distinguishing TCR V-J signatures, a discovery cohort of around 100 patients was used, comprising some 43 with Graves' ophthalmopathy and some 60 with stable Graves' hyperthyroidism. An independent validation cohort of some 18 hyperthyroidism patients and 17 patients who later progressed to ophthalmopathy tested prospective prediction of ophthalmopathy. The approximately 90 discovery patients were divided at random into training and test sets in a 7:3 ratio. In several Graves' hyperthyroidism patients, the study also compared T-cell repertoires from thyroid tissue with T-cell repertoires from blood. After sampling, hyperthyroidism patients received methimazole starting at 30 mg daily, and ophthalmopathy patients received high-dose intravenous methylprednisolone. TCR Vbeta CDR3 sequencing of roughly 140 peripheral blood samples (around 45 ophthalmopathy, roughly 72 hyperthyroidism and roughly 17 progressor patients) is reported in the paper. Study-level results and caveats: No statistical method was used to fix the sample size in advance, and group allocation was not hidden from the investigators. Ophthalmopathy was separated from stable hyperthyroidism by a 13 V-J signature model, with around 90% sensitivity and just over 81% specificity obtained in cross-validation and 80%/75% obtained in testing. Most expanded thyroid clonotypes (frequency above 0.001) were also found in blood, which suggests that blood repertoires may mirror thyroid immune responses. In validation, progression to ophthalmopathy was predicted by the model with more than 65% sensitivity and nearly 75% specificity, a median of roughly six months before onset.

Based on the germline V gene, the CDR1 and CDR2 sequences are SNHLY and FYNNEI. Measured from the cysteine to the phenylalanine, the CDR3 is 14 residues long. Of all the DNA, just the CDR3 is kept, 42 bases in frame from base 1. A distance of 14 bases separates the germline ends of V and J, which lose 8 bases and 3 bases respectively. Ophthalmopathy patients had moderately to severely active disease, Clinical Activity Score of at least 3, NOSPECS grade of at least 4, and duration under 3 months. Patients with uncontrolled infections, other autoimmune diseases, pregnancy or lactation were excluded. Clinical symptoms, serum thyroxine and TRAb, thyroid ultrasound, and orbital computed tomography formed the basis for the diagnoses. Ficoll-Paque density gradient centrifugation was used to isolate PBMCs from around 9.1 ml of fresh peripheral blood. Trizol reagent was used to extract total RNA, and RNA quality was then checked on an Agilent 2100 Bioanalyzer.

This clonotype was detected many times. This receptor's antigen is unknown. Within one base of it there is no much larger clone, and no base qualities were kept. TCR beta CDR3 regions were amplified from RNA transcripts. The TCR CDR3 was subjected to a first round of RT-PCR using the HTBI primer set and the Qiagen OneStep RT-PCR kit. The libraries were constructed in a second round of multiplex PCR and then size-selected and purified. Libraries were sequenced paired-end with 100 bp reads on an Illumina HiSeq2000. Regarding the original processing steps: SOAPnuke was used to process the raw data, removing reads that contained adapters or uncalled bases, had a mean Phred below 15, or lacked an exact match to the constant primer or identifier. High-quality paired reads were merged using COPE v1.2.5, and each unique nucleotide sequence was defined as a clonotype. MiTCR v1.1 was used to align clonotypes to the IMGT TRBV, TRBD and TRBJ reference segments. The analysis was restricted to V-J combinations with a frequency above 0.0001, which together covered 99.2% of the repertoires. The TCS score was defined as the ratio of F50 (clonal expansion) to E x V (chaos), calculated using BLOSUM62-based TCRdist between CDR3 peptides within each V-J. Welch's t-statistics and random forest reduced 450 to 600 V-J features to 13, which were used in a naive Bayes classifier (R e1071). Through fastp at Q25 and MiXCR, TCRdb rebuilt clones from the public reads, retaining in-frame beta chains. Every entry covers one CDR3 protein and lists the most common genes and DNA from its rows. The V and J calls, along with clone size, are taken from TCRdb and not from the paper's own processing. The sample includes over 300,000 distinct CDR3 sequences, with about an eighth observed a single time. Together, the top ten hold 34% of the sample.

The rearranged segments are TRBV2 and TRBJ2-1; the D gene is perhaps TRBD1 or TRBD2, each of them matching over 5 bases. The sequence derives from a woman aged 40 to 55 with Graves' ophthalmopathy. Sequencing was done on a sample of blood. The sequenced DNA: TGTGCCAGCCGGGACCCAGGGTTCTACAATGAGCAGTTCTTC. The resulting protein is CASRDPGFYNEQFF.